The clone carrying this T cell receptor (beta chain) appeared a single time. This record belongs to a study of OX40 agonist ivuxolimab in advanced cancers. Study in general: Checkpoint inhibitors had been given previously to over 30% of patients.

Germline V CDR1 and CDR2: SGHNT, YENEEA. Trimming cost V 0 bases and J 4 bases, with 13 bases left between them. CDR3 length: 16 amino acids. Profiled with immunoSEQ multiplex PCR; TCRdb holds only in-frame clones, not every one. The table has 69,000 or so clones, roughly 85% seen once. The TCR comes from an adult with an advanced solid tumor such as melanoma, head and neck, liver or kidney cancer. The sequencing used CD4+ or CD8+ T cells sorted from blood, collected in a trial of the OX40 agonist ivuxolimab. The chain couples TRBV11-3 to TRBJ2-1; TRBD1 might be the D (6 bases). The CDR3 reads CASSLDRQGRYNEQFF. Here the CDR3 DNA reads TGTGCCAGCAGCTTAGATCGTCAGGGGCGTTACAATGAGCAGTTCTTC.